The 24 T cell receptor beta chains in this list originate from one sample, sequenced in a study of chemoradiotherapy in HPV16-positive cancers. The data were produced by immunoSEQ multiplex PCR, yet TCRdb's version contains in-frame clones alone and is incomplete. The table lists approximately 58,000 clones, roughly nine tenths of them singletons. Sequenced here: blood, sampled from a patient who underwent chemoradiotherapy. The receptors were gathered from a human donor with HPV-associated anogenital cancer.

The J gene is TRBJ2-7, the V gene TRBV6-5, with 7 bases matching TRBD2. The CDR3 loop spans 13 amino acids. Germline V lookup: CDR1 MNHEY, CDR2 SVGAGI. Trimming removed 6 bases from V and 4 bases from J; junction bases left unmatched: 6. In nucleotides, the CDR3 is TGTGCCAGCAGGACACCGGGGGGATACGAGCAGTACTTC. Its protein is CASRTPGGYEQYF.

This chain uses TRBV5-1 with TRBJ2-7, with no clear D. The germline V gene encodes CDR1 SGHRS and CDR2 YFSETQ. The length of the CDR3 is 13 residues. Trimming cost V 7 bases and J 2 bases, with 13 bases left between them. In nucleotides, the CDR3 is TGCGCCAGCTCAGAAGTCTCAACCTACGAGCAGTACTTC. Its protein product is CASSEVSTYEQYF.

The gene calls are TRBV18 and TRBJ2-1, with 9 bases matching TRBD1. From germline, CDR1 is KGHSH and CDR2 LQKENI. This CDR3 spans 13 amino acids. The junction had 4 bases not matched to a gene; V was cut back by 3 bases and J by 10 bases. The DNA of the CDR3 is TGTGCCAGCTCACCGCAGGGACAGGGCGAGCAGTTCTTC. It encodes CASSPQGQGEQFF.

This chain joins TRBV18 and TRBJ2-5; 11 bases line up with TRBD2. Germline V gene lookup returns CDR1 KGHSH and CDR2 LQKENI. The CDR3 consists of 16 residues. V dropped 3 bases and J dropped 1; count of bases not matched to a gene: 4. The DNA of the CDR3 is TGTGCCAGCTCACCCATTAGCGGGAGGGTCCAAGAGACCCAGTACTTC. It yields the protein CASSPISGRVQETQYF.

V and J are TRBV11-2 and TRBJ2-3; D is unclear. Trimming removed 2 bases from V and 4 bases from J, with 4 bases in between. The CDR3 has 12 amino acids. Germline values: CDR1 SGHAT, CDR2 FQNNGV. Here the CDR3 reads CASSLLADTQYF. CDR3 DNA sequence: TGTGCCAGCAGCTTACTAGCAGATACGCAGTATTTT. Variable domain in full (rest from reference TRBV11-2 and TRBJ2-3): EAGVAQSPRYKIIEKRQSVAFWCNPISGHATLYWYQQILGQGPKLLIQFQNNGVVDDSQLPKDRFSAERLKGVDSTLKIQPAKLEDSAVYLCASSLLADTQYFGPGTRLTVL.

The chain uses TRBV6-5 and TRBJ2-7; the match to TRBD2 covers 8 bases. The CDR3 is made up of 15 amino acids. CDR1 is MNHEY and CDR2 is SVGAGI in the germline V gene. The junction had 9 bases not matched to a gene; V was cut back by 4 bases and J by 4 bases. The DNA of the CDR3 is TGTGCCAGCAGTTCTCTTGGACTAGCAGGTTACGAGCAGTACTTC. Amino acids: CASSSLGLAGYEQYF.

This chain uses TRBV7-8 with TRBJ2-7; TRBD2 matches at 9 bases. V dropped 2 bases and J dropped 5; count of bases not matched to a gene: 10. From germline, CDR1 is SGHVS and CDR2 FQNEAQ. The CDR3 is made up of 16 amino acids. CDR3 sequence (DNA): TGTGCCAGCAGCTTAAGCCCCCCAGGACTAGCGCACGAGCAGTACTTC. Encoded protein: CASSLSPPGLAHEQYF.

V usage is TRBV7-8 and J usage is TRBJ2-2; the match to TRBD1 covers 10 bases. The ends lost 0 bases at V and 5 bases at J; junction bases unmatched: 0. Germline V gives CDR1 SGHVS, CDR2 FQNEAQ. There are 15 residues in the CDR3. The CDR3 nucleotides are TGTGCCAGCAGCTTAGCGGGACAGGGGACCGGGGAGCTGTTTTTT. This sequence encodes CASSLAGQGTGELFF.

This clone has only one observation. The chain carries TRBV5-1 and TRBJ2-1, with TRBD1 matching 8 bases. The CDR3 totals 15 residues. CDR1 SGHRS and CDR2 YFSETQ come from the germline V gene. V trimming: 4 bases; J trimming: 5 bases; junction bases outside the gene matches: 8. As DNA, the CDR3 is TGCGCCAGCAGCATAGGGACAGGTGACAACAATGAGCAGTTCTTC. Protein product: CASSIGTGDNNEQFF. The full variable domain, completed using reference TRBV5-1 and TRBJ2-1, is KAGVTQTPRYLIKTRGQQVTLSCSPISGHRSVSWYQQTPGQGLQFLFEYFSETQRNKGNFPGRFSGRQFSNSRSEMNVSTLELGDSALYLCASSIGTGDNNEQFFGPGTRLTVL.

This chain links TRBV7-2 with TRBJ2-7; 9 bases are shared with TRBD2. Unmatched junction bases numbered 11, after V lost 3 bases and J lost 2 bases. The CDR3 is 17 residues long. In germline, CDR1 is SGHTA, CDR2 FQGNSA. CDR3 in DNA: TGTGCCAGCAGCTTCACGAGGCCTAGCGGGGCCCCCTACGAGCAGTACTTC. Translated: CASSFTRPSGAPYEQYF. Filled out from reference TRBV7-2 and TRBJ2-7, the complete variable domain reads GAGVSQSPSNKVTEKGKDVELRCDPISGHTALYWYRQSLGQGLEFLIYFQGNSAPDKSGLPSDRFSAERTGGSVSTLTIQRTQQEDSAVYLCASSFTRPSGAPYEQYFGPGTRLTVT.

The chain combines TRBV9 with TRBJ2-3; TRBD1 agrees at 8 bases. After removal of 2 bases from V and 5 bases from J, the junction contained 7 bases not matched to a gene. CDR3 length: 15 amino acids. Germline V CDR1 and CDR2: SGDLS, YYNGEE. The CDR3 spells CASSVSQGVGDTQYF. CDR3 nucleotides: TGTGCCAGCAGCGTTTCACAGGGGGTAGGAGATACGCAGTATTTT.

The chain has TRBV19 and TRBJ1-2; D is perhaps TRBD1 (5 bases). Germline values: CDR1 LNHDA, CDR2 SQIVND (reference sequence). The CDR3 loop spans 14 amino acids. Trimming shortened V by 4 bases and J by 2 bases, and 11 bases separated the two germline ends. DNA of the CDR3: TGTGCCAGTAGTAAGTACCCAGGGAACTATGGCTACACCTTC. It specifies CASSKYPGNYGYTF.

The CDR3 DNA sequence: TGTGCCAGCAGCTCCGGGGCCTATGGCTACACCTTC. Amino acids: CASSSGAYGYTF. V and J are TRBV6-1 and TRBJ1-2; TRBD1 is a possible D gene (5 bases). CDR1 and CDR2 from the germline V gene are MNHNS and SASEGT. V was pared by 6 bases and J by 4 bases, with 9 bases between. CDR3 size: 12 residues.

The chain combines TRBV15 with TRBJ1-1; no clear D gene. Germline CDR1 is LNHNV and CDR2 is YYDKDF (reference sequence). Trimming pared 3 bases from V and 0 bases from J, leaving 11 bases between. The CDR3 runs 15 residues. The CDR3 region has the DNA TGTGCCACCAGCAGGCCACCGGGGATGAACACTGAAGCTTTCTTT. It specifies CATSRPPGMNTEAFF.

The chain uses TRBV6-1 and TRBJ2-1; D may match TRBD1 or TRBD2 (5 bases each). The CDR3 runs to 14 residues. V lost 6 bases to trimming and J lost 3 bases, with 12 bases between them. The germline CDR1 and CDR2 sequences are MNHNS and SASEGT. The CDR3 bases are TGTGCCAGCAGCCGGGACGGGCTCTACAATGAGCAGTTCTTC. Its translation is CASSRDGLYNEQFF.

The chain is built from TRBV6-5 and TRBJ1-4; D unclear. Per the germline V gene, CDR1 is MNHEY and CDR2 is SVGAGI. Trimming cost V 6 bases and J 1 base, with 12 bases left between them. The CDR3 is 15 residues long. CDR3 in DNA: TGTGCCAGCAGATACGGGAGGGTAACTAATGAAAAACTGTTTTTT. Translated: CASRYGRVTNEKLFF.

CDR3 sequence (DNA): TGTGCCAGCAGTGCCGGGACAGGGGACCACGAGCAGTACTTC. Its translation: CASSAGTGDHEQYF. The chain carries TRBV2 and TRBJ2-7; TRBD1 aligns across 10 bases. The germline gives CDR1 SNHLY, CDR2 FYNNEI. V was pared by 4 bases and J by 5 bases, with 5 bases of the junction left unmatched. There are 14 residues in the CDR3.

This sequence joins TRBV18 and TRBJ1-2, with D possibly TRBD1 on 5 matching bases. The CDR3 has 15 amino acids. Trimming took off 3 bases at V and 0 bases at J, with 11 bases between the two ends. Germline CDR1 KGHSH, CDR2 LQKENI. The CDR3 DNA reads TGTGCCAGCTCACCCGGACACGGACCTAACTATGGCTACACCTTC. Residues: CASSPGHGPNYGYTF.

CDR3 loop: CAWSGQLLAVASALHF. The CDR3, as DNA: TGTGCCTGGAGTGGCCAGCTGCTAGCGGTGGCCTCCGCCCTCCACTTT. The gene calls are TRBV30 and TRBJ1-6; D is unresolved. The CDR3 runs to 16 residues. Trimming left V 1 base short and J 14 bases short, with 24 bases between. Germline V gene data show CDR1 as GTSNPN and CDR2 as SVGIG (reference sequence).

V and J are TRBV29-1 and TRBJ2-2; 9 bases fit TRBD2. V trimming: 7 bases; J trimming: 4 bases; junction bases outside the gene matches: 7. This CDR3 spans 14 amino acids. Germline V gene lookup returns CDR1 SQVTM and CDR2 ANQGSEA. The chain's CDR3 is CSGRAGGTTGELFF. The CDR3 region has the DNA TGCAGCGGAAGAGCGGGAGGTACCACCGGGGAGCTGTTTTTT.

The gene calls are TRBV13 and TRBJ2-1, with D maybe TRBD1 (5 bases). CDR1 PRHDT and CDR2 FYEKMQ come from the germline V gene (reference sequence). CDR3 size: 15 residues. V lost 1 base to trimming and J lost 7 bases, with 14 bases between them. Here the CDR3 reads CASSLEGEGKNEQFF. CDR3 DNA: TGTGCCAGCAGCTTAGAAGGGGAAGGGAAAAATGAGCAGTTCTTC.

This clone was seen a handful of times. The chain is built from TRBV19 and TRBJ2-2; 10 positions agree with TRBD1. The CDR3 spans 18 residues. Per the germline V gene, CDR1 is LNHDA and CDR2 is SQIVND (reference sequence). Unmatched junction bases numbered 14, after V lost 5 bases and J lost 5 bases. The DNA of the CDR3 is TGTGCCAGTAGTGTGACAGGGGGCACGGGTTTAAGGACCGGGGAGCTGTTTTTT. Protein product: CASSVTGGTGLRTGELFF.

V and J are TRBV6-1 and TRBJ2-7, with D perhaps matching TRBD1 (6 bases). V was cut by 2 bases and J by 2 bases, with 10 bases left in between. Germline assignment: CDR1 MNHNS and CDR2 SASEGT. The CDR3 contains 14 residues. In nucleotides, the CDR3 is TGTGCCAGCAGTGAAACGGCAGGGGCCTACGAGCAGTACTTC. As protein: CASSETAGAYEQYF.

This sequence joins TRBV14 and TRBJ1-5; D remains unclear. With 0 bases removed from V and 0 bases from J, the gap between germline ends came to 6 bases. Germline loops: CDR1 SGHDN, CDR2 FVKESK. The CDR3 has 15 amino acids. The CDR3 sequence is CASSQDGGSNQPQHF. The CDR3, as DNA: TGTGCCAGCAGCCAAGATGGAGGTAGCAATCAGCCCCAGCATTTT.